This entry is about one TCR beta chain. Its antigen remains unidentified. Germline loops: CDR1 LGHDT, CDR2 YNNKEL (reference sequence). V was trimmed by 1 base and J by 6 bases, leaving 6 bases between them. The length of the CDR3 is 13 residues. This sample is drawn from a study of T cell responses to AZD1222 COVID-19 vaccine. About the study: Second doses at about 4 or about 12 weeks were pooled. Whole-study results and caveats: Every sample of the repertoires postdated the peak T cell response. Regions left unmutated in variants are reportedly the target of nearly half of spike-specific TCRs. Vaccine-related CD4 TCRs covered spike, predominating at 160-218 and 743-854.

Sequenced by immunoSEQ multiplex PCR; TCRdb stores in-frame clones only, minus some. The sample carries some 150,000 clones, 92% recorded once. The rearrangement joins TRBV3-1 (or the pseudogene TRBV3-2) to TRBJ2-2; the D is unclear. Sequencing used peripheral blood, obtained on day 0 of AZD1222 vaccination. The source is an adult in good health. CDR3 nucleotides: TGTGCCAGCAGCCAAGCGGGTGCCGGGGAGCTGTTTTTT. Amino acid sequence: CASSQAGAGELFF.